Described below is a single T cell receptor beta chain sequence and its context. No cognate antigen has been identified for it. No much larger clonotype is one base removed from it; base qualities were not supplied. This sample stems from a study of T cell responses to AZD1222 COVID-19 vaccine (dated by TCRdb to 2020 to 2023). Describing the broader study: AZD1222 recipients given second doses at about 4 weeks or at about 12 weeks were pooled, since spike-specific TCR depth and breadth were not found to differ between the two schedules. A total of about 240 trial participants underwent TCR sequencing, of whom nearly 210 received two doses of AZD1222 and about 25 received two doses of the MenACWY control vaccine. Trial participants were enrolled by age into 18-55, 56-69 and 70-plus year subgroups, with roughly 160, 29 and 62 TCR-sequenced participants respectively. General findings and caveats noted by the study authors: Participants were mostly white British, with more females than males. The authors suggested clonal diversity may have been underestimated. The 56-69-year group was small, and its depth increase did not reach significance, likely because of low power. After two AZD1222 doses, spike-specific TCR breadth and depth were significantly higher than at day 0 and than in MenACWY recipients. Conclusions about previously exposed vaccinees are limited because only six or seven AZD1222 recipients were SARS-CoV-2 seropositive at baseline. Nearly half of unique spike-specific TCRs reportedly recognized epitopes outside regions mutated in the B.1.351 and B.1.1.7 variants. The whole spike protein was spanned by vaccine-associated CD4 TCRs, and dominant responses were seen in regions 160-218 and 743-854. Because no samples from the day 14 peak response were available, repertoires could be characterized only after the peak T cell response.

CDR1 and CDR2, looked up from the germline V gene (reference sequence), are LGHDT and YNNKEL. The CDR3 runs 15 residues from the cysteine to the phenylalanine. The CDR3 DNA has 45 bases and is translated from base 1. V ends up 1 base short and J 4 bases short, with an unmatched junction base count of 2. The CDR3 regions of human TCRbeta chains were analyzed by immunosequencing. Processing in the source paper ran as follows. Repertoire TCRs were checked for matches against a reference library of SARS-CoV-2-specific TCRs that had been generated using the MIRA antigen-specificity platform. Breadth was defined as the fraction of unique TCRs that were SARS-CoV-2-associated. Depth was defined as the fraction of total T cells that were SARS-CoV-2-associated. Using the MIRA data, every spike-specific TCR was mapped to the spike region that the TCR reacted to and assigned to either a CD4 or a CD8 class. Log10-transformed breadth and depth values were compared by one-way ANOVA with Sidak's multiple comparisons tests. The table comes from immuneACCESS by way of TCRdb, which keeps in-frame sequences with V and J called. Part of the clones is missing from these tables; in studies checked, under half for an unresolved V gene and the rest for unknown reasons. For V, J and clone size, that table is used; D and trimming come from the DNA. The sample records about 99,000 clones, about 85% of which are singletons. Under 3.5% of the sample lies in the top ten.

The intended sense of this specimen's time point label: baseline before first vaccination. Vaccinee samples came from UK trials COV001 and COV002, including a single-blind randomized controlled phase 2/3 trial of AZD1222 (ChAdOx1 nCoV-19) in healthy adults. For TCRbeta chain sequencing, PBMC samples were collected from trial participants at day 0 and at day 28 after the second dose. In this chain, TRBV3-1 (or the pseudogene TRBV3-2) is recombined with TRBJ2-1, and TRBD2 matches 9 of the central bases. Sequencing was performed on peripheral blood, taken on day 0 of AZD1222 vaccination. The receptor was isolated from an adult in good health. The sequence in DNA is TGTGCCAGCAGCCAAGGCGGGGGGGCATACAATGAGCAGTTCTTC. This translates into CASSQGGGAYNEQFF.